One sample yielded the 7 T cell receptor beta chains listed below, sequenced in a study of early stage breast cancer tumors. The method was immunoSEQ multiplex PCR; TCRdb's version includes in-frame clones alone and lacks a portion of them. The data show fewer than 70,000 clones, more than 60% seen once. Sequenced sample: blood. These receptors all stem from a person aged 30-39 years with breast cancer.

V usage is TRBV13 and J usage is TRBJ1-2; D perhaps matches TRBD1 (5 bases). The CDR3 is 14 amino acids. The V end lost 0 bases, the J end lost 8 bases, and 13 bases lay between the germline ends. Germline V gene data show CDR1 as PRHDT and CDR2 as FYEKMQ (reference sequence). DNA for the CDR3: TGTGCCAGCAGCTTAGGGGACAATCGGGTGGGCTACACCTTC. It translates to CASSLGDNRVGYTF.

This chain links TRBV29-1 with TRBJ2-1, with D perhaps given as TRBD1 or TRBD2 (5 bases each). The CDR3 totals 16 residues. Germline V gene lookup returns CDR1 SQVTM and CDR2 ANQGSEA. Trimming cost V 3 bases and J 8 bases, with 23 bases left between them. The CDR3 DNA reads TGCAGCGTTGAGACGGGACGGAGCGCTTACAATGATGAGCAGTTCTTC. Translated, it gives CSVETGRSAYNDEQFF.

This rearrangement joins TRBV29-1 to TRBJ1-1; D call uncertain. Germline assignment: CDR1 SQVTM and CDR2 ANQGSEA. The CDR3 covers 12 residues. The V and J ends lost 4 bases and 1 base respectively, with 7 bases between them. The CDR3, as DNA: TGCAGCGTTGCGACAAAGAACACTGAAGCTTTCTTT. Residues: CSVATKNTEAFF.

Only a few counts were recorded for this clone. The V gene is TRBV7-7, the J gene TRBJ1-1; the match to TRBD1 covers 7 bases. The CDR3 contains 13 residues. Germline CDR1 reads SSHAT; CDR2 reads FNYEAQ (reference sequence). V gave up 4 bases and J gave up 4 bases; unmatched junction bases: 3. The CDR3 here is CASSSRTGTEAFF. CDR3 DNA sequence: TGTGCCAGCAGCTCGCGGACAGGCACTGAAGCTTTCTTT.

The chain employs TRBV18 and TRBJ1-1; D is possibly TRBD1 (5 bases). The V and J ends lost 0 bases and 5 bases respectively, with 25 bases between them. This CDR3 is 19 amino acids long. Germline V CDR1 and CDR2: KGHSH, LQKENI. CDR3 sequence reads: CASSPPGKRLGGAGTEAFF. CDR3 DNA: TGTGCCAGCTCACCACCTGGTAAACGCTTGGGAGGGGCAGGAACTGAAGCTTTCTTT.

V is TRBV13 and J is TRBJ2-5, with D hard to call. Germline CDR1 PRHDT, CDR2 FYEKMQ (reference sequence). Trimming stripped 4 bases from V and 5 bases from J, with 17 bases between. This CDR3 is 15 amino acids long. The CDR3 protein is CASSSYASGRETQYF. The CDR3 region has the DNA TGTGCCAGCAGCTCCTACGCCTCTGGGCGGGAGACCCAGTACTTC.

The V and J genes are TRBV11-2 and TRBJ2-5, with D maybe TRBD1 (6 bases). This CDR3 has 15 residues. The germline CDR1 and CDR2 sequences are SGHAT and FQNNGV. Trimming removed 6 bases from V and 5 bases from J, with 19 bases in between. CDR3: CASRFQGGWDETQYF. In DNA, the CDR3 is TGTGCCAGCAGATTTCAAGGGGGTTGGGACGAGACCCAGTACTTC.